This TCR beta chain came from a study of OX40 agonist ivuxolimab in advanced cancers. Across the whole study: The patients received agonistic anti-OX40 (CD134) antibody ivuxolimab. Dose-escalation cases comprised hepatocellular carcinoma, melanoma, renal cell or head and neck cancer.

If patients had autoimmune disease history or systemic immunosuppression, they were excluded. Blood sampling was done at baseline, cycle 4 day 1, and cycle 7 day 1. J was trimmed by 6 bases and V by 6 bases; bases with no gene match: 8. CDR1 and CDR2 (germline): MRHNA, SNTAGT. This CDR3 region has 13 residues. Generated by immunoSEQ multiplex PCR, the TCRdb table keeps only in-frame clones and is missing some. The sample has tens of thousands of clones, roughly 84% seen once. This TCR was recovered from an adult with an advanced solid tumor such as melanoma, head and neck, liver or kidney cancer. Sequencing was performed on CD4+ or CD8+ T cells sorted from blood, taken in a trial of the OX40 agonist ivuxolimab. The chain carries TRBV6-4 and TRBJ2-7; TRBD2 matches 7 bases. The CDR3 DNA follows: TGTGCCAGCAGCGACCAGCGGGGAGGCGAGCAGTACTTC. Amino acid sequence: CASSDQRGGEQYF.